Presented here are 9 T cell receptor beta chains from one specimen sequenced in a study of CD8+CD57+ T cells in acquired aplastic anemia. Genomic DNA served as template for TCR beta VDJ and CDR3 profiling. MiXCR was run by TCRdb on the reads, yielding one entry per CDR3 protein. Here the sample spans 350,000 to 450,000 distinct CDR3 sequences, roughly 64% being singletons. Sequenced: sorted CD4+, CD8+, or CD8+CD57+ T cells (not recorded which) from PBMCs. Source of these receptors: a human donor in good health, serving as a control.

There are many counts of this clonotype. The genes are TRBV12-3 or TRBV12-4 and TRBJ2-5, with TRBD2 matching 12 bases. The CDR3 runs to 15 residues. J gave up 5 bases and V 6 bases, and 7 bases lay outside the gene matches. The CDR3 bases are TGTGCCAGCAGGCCTAGCGGGGGGGCCGTCGAGACCCAGTACTTC. Translating it yields CASRPSGGAVETQYF.

At least ten counts were recorded for this clonotype. V usage is TRBV11-1 and J usage is TRBJ1-2; D not resolved. Trimming removed 1 base from V and 4 bases from J, with 7 bases in between. Germline V gene data show CDR1 as SGHAT and CDR2 as FQDESV (reference sequence). This CDR3 contains 13 residues. CDR3 residues: CASSLGGVYGYTF. The CDR3, as DNA: TGTGCCAGCAGCTTAGGAGGTGTCTATGGCTACACCTTC.

With respect to this clonotype: In this CDR3 the conserved last residue, phenylalanine or tryptophan, is missing, so a read error is likely. The rearrangement uses TRBV10-2 and TRBJ2-5, with 8 bases lining up with TRBD2. CDR1 WSHSY and CDR2 SAAADI come from the germline V gene. This CDR3 has 16 residues. CDR3 bases: TGTGCCAGCAGTTACTCGACCGGGGGGGCCGAAGAGGCCCAGTACTCC. Protein sequence: CASSYSTGGAEEAQYS.

This rearrangement joins TRBV12-3 or TRBV12-4 to TRBJ1-2; no firm D call. The CDR3 has 15 residues. Trimming removed 3 bases at V and 4 bases at J, with 15 bases between. As DNA, the CDR3 is TGTGCCAGCAGTTTCTCGATGGACGGAGGCTATGGCTACACCTTC. Translating it yields CASSFSMDGGYGYTF.

As to this clonotype: At one end the junction does not follow the germline gene, possibly because of a read error. The chain couples TRBV7-2 to TRBJ1-5, with D unresolved. Germline V gives CDR1 SGHTA, CDR2 FQGNSA. The CDR3 covers 13 residues. The CDR3 region is CASSLADNQPQHF. The CDR3 coding sequence is TGTGCCAGCAGCCTAGCCGACAATCAGCCCCAGCATTTT. Full variable domain (rest looked up from reference TRBV7-2 and TRBJ1-5): GAGVSQSPSNKVTEKGKDVELRCDPISGHTALYWYRQSLGQGLEFLIYFQGNSAPDKSGLPSDRFSAERTGGSVSTLTIQRTQQEDSAVYLCASSLADNQPQHFGDGTRLSIL.

Points on this clonotype: The missing conserved phenylalanine or tryptophan at the end of this CDR3 makes a read error likely. This chain joins TRBV15 and TRBJ1-2; D remains ambiguous. From germline, CDR1 is LNHNV and CDR2 YYDKDF (reference sequence). This CDR3 has 14 residues. This CDR3 is CASSRQEGPDGYTY. The CDR3, as DNA: TGTGCCAGCAGCCGTCAGGAGGGCCCGGATGGCTACACCTAC.

This clonotype came up once. The gene calls are TRBV2 and TRBJ1-5; D may be TRBD1 (5 bases). Trimming took off 5 bases at V and 10 bases at J, with 21 bases between the two ends. Germline V lookup: CDR1 SNHLY, CDR2 FYNNEI. The length of the CDR3 is 15 residues. In nucleotides, the CDR3 is TGTGCCAGCAGTCCACTCGGCCGGGGCACTAAACCCCAGCATTTT. Protein sequence: CASSPLGRGTKPQHF.

In this sample, this clonotype turned up many times. The chain employs TRBV5-4 and TRBJ2-5, with 13 bases matching TRBD2. After removal of 4 bases from V and 1 base from J, the junction contained 7 bases not matched to a gene. This CDR3 region has 17 residues. Germline V gene lookup returns CDR1 SGHNT and CDR2 YYREEE (reference sequence). Here the CDR3 DNA reads TGTGCCAGCAGCCTAGGACTAGCGGGGGCACTCCAAGAGACCCAGTACTTC. Its translation: CASSLGLAGALQETQYF. Together with reference TRBV5-4 and TRBJ2-5, the CDR3 gives the full variable domain: ETGVTQSPTHLIKTRGQQVTLRCSSQSGHNTVSWYQQALGQGPQFIFQYYREEENGRGNFPPRFSGLQFPNYSSELNVNALELDDSALYLCASSLGLAGALQETQYFGPGTRLLVL.

The rearrangement joins TRBV5-1 to TRBJ2-7, with 8 bases aligning to TRBD2. This CDR3 comprises 16 residues. Germline V CDR1 and CDR2: SGHRS, YFSETQ. V gave up 0 bases and J gave up 0 bases; unmatched junction bases: 5. This chain's CDR3 is CASSLGRAGDSYEQYF. The CDR3 nucleotides read TGCGCCAGCAGCTTGGGCCGAGCGGGGGACTCCTACGAGCAGTACTTC.